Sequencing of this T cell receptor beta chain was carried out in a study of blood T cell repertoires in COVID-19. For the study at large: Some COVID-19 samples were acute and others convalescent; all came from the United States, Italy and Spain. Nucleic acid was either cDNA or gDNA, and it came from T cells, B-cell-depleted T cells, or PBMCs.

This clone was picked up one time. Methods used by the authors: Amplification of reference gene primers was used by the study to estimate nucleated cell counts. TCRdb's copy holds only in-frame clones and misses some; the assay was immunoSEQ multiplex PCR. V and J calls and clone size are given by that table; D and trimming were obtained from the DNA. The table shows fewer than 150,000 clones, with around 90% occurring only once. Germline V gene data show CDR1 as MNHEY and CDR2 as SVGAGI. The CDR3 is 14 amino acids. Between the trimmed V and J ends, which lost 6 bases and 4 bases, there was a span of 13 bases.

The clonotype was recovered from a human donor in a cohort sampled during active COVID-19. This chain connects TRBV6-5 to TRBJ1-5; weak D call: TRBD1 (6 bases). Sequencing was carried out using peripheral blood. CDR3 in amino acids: CASSPDRSNQPQHF. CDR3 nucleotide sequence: TGTGCCAGCAGCCCCGACAGGAGTAATCAGCCCCAGCATTTT.